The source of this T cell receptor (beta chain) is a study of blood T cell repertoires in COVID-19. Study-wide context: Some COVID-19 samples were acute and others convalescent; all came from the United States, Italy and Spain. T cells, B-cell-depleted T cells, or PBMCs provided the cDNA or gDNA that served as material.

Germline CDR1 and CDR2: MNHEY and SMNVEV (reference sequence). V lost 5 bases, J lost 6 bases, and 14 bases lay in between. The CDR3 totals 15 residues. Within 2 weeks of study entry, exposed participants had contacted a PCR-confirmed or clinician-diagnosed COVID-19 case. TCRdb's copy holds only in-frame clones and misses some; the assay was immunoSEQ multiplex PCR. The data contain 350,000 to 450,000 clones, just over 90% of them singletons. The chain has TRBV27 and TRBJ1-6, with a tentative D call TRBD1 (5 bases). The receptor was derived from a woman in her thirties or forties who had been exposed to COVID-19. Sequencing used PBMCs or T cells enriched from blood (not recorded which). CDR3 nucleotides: TGTGCCAGCAGTCGGGCAGGGAAAGTTAATTCACCCCTCCACTTT. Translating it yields CASSRAGKVNSPLHF.